These T cell receptor beta chains were read from a single sample in a study of blood T cells in healthy people across ages. TCRdb ran MiXCR on the 5' RACE reads and lists one entry per CDR3 protein. The profile shows roughly 1.5 million distinct CDR3 sequences, roughly 43% of them singletons. The sequencing input was blood. The receptors were gathered from a young woman in good health. The CDR3 runs from the conserved cysteine through the conserved F or W. The order of the fields is clone size, CDR3 length, J gene, V gene, D gene, CDR3 DNA, CDR3 protein. A D gene is named only where the DNA matches it firmly. Rows give clone size only sometimes, using once, few, many, or a class for an expanded clone.

clone_size: -
cdr3_length: 15
j_call: TRBJ1-1
v_call: TRBV15
d_call: -
cdr3_nt: TGTGCCACCAGCAGAGAAGGGGCAGCGAACACTGAAGCTTTCTTT
cdr3_aa: CATSREGAANTEAFF

clone_size: few
cdr3_length: 18
j_call: TRBJ1-2
v_call: TRBV4-1
d_call: TRBD1
cdr3_nt: TGCGCCAGCAGCCAAGATTTAAGCCGGGACAGGATCTACTATGGCTACACCTTC
cdr3_aa: CASSQDLSRDRIYYGYTF

clone_size: few
cdr3_length: 15
j_call: TRBJ2-3
v_call: TRBV9
d_call: -
cdr3_nt: TGTGCCAGCAGCGTAGGGTCAGGAGGCACAGATACGCAGTATTTT
cdr3_aa: CASSVGSGGTDTQYF

clone_size: -
cdr3_length: 13
j_call: TRBJ1-2
v_call: TRBV2
d_call: -
cdr3_nt: TGTGCCAGCAGTGGAGCAGGCGCCTATGGCTACACCTTC
cdr3_aa: CASSGAGAYGYTF

clone_size: once
cdr3_length: 15
j_call: TRBJ1-1
v_call: TRBV3-1
d_call: -
cdr3_nt: TGTACCAGCAGCAGCCGACAGGTTCGGGGCACTGAAGCTTTCTTT
cdr3_aa: CTSSSRQVRGTEAFF

clone_size: -
cdr3_length: 12
j_call: TRBJ2-5
v_call: TRBV7-9
d_call: -
cdr3_nt: TGTGCCAGCAGCGCGGGGACAGTACAGCAGTACTTC
cdr3_aa: CASSAGTVQQYF

clone_size: -
cdr3_length: 15
j_call: TRBJ1-5
v_call: TRBV7-9
d_call: TRBD1
cdr3_nt: TGTGCCAGCAGCGTCGGGACAGTCGAGAATCAGCCCCAGCATTTT
cdr3_aa: CASSVGTVENQPQHF

clone_size: few
cdr3_length: 15
j_call: TRBJ2-7
v_call: TRBV15
d_call: -
cdr3_nt: TGTGCCACCAGCAGAGATGACCGGGACATTCACGAGCAGTACTTC
cdr3_aa: CATSRDDRDIHEQYF

clone_size: few
cdr3_length: 12
j_call: TRBJ1-1
v_call: TRBV12-3/TRBV12-4
d_call: -
cdr3_nt: TGTGCCAGCAGGAATAACCCCTCCGAAGCTTTCTTT
cdr3_aa: CASRNNPSEAFF

clone_size: -
cdr3_length: 14
j_call: TRBJ2-3
v_call: TRBV3-1
d_call: TRBD2
cdr3_nt: TGTGCCAGCAGCTACAGCGGGAGTAACCCTACGCAGTATTTT
cdr3_aa: CASSYSGSNPTQYF

clone_size: -
cdr3_length: 15
j_call: TRBJ1-5
v_call: TRBV6-6
d_call: -
cdr3_nt: TGTGCCAGCAGTGGGGAAAGTTATAGCAATCAGCCCCAGCATTTT
cdr3_aa: CASSGESYSNQPQHF

clone_size: once
cdr3_length: 15
j_call: TRBJ1-2
v_call: TRBV4-3
d_call: -
cdr3_nt: TGCGCCAGCAGCCTACAGGGTAGGAGGAACTATGGCTACACCTTC
cdr3_aa: CASSLQGRRNYGYTF

clone_size: few
cdr3_length: 17
j_call: TRBJ2-4
v_call: TRBV5-1
d_call: -
cdr3_nt: TGCGCCAGCAGCTTGGGCTTGGAGGGACTAGCCAAAAACATTCAGTACTTC
cdr3_aa: CASSLGLEGLAKNIQYF

clone_size: -
cdr3_length: 14
j_call: TRBJ1-5
v_call: TRBV21-1
d_call: -
cdr3_nt: TGTGCCAGCGTTACCCGGACACTTCATCAGCCCCAGCATTTT
cdr3_aa: CASVTRTLHQPQHF

clone_size: few
cdr3_length: 20
j_call: TRBJ2-1
v_call: TRBV7-6
d_call: TRBD2
cdr3_nt: TGTGCCAGCAGCCCAAGACTGGGGACTACTAGCGGGAATTCCTACAATGAGCAGTTCTTC
cdr3_aa: CASSPRLGTTSGNSYNEQFF

clone_size: -
cdr3_length: 14
j_call: TRBJ2-7
v_call: TRBV25-1
d_call: TRBD2
cdr3_nt: TGTGCCAGCAGTGGGGCTAGCGGGAGGAACGAGCAGTACTTC
cdr3_aa: CASSGASGRNEQYF

clone_size: -
cdr3_length: 12
j_call: TRBJ2-5
v_call: TRBV29-1
d_call: -
cdr3_nt: TGCAGCGTTGAAGTAGGGGGAGAGACCCAGTACTTC
cdr3_aa: CSVEVGGETQYF

clone_size: few
cdr3_length: 16
j_call: TRBJ2-4
v_call: TRBV6-5
d_call: -
cdr3_nt: TGTGCCAGCAGTTACTCGCCAGAATTTTCCAAAAACATTCAGTACTTC
cdr3_aa: CASSYSPEFSKNIQYF

clone_size: once
cdr3_length: 13
j_call: TRBJ2-1
v_call: TRBV7-2
d_call: TRBD1
cdr3_nt: TGTGCCAGCAGCGTACAGGGGTTCAATGAGCAGTTCTTC
cdr3_aa: CASSVQGFNEQFF

clone_size: -
cdr3_length: 15
j_call: TRBJ2-5
v_call: TRBV11-2
d_call: TRBD1
cdr3_nt: TGTGCCAGCAGCCCACAGGGGGGCCTACAAGAGACCCAGTACTTC
cdr3_aa: CASSPQGGLQETQYF

clone_size: few
cdr3_length: 14
j_call: TRBJ2-7
v_call: TRBV20-1
d_call: TRBD2
cdr3_nt: TGCAGTGCTGAGCCGGGACTATACACCTACGAGCAGTACTTC
cdr3_aa: CSAEPGLYTYEQYF

clone_size: -
cdr3_length: 14
j_call: TRBJ2-3
v_call: TRBV20-1
d_call: TRBD2
cdr3_nt: TGCAGTGCCCCTCATAAGACTAGCGGGAGAACGCAGTATTTT
cdr3_aa: CSAPHKTSGRTQYF

clone_size: -
cdr3_length: 13
j_call: TRBJ2-1
v_call: TRBV7-9
d_call: -
cdr3_nt: TGTGCCAGCTTATTGGGTTCCTACAATGAGCAGTTCTTC
cdr3_aa: CASLLGSYNEQFF

clone_size: few
cdr3_length: 15
j_call: TRBJ1-5
v_call: TRBV20-1
d_call: -
cdr3_nt: TGCAGTGCTAGTGGGCAGGCGTTTAGCAATCAGCCCCAGCATTTT
cdr3_aa: CSASGQAFSNQPQHF

clone_size: -
cdr3_length: 12
j_call: TRBJ1-2
v_call: TRBV10-2
d_call: -
cdr3_nt: TGCGCCAGCAGTGAGGTATGGGATGGCTACACCTTC
cdr3_aa: CASSEVWDGYTF

clone_size: -
cdr3_length: 16
j_call: TRBJ2-3
v_call: TRBV14
d_call: TRBD1
cdr3_nt: TGTGCCAAAATCCCCCGAGACAGGGTTAGCACAGATACGCAGTATTTT
cdr3_aa: CAKIPRDRVSTDTQYF

clone_size: -
cdr3_length: 14
j_call: TRBJ2-7
v_call: TRBV7-2
d_call: -
cdr3_nt: TGTGCCAGCAGCTCGATGGGACCTACATCCGAGCAGTACTTC
cdr3_aa: CASSSMGPTSEQYF

clone_size: few
cdr3_length: 14
j_call: TRBJ2-5
v_call: TRBV20-1
d_call: -
cdr3_nt: TGCAGTGCTAGAGGGGGGCTAGCCCTGGAGACCCAGTACTTC
cdr3_aa: CSARGGLALETQYF

clone_size: many
cdr3_length: 13
j_call: TRBJ1-5
v_call: TRBV2
d_call: -
cdr3_nt: TGTGCCAGCGGAGCCCCGGGTTATCAGCCCCAGCATTTT
cdr3_aa: CASGAPGYQPQHF

clone_size: -
cdr3_length: 17
j_call: TRBJ2-1
v_call: TRBV4-3
d_call: TRBD2
cdr3_nt: TGCGCCAGCAGCCACGTGGGACTAGCGGGAGTCAACAATGAGCAGTTCTTC
cdr3_aa: CASSHVGLAGVNNEQFF

clone_size: -
cdr3_length: 16
j_call: TRBJ2-6
v_call: TRBV4-1
d_call: -
cdr3_nt: TGCGCCAGCAGCCCGGAACGCATCTCTGGGGCCAACGTCCTGACTTTC
cdr3_aa: CASSPERISGANVLTF

clone_size: -
cdr3_length: 15
j_call: TRBJ1-5
v_call: TRBV20-1
d_call: TRBD1
cdr3_nt: TGCAGTGCCCTAGTCGGGACAGGGGACAATCAGCCCCAGCATTTT
cdr3_aa: CSALVGTGDNQPQHF

clone_size: -
cdr3_length: 15
j_call: TRBJ1-5
v_call: TRBV20-1
d_call: TRBD1
cdr3_nt: TGCAGTGCCCTCCAGCTGGGGACAGGGGGTCAGCCCCAGCATTTT
cdr3_aa: CSALQLGTGGQPQHF

clone_size: -
cdr3_length: 13
j_call: TRBJ1-2
v_call: TRBV29-1
d_call: -
cdr3_nt: TGCAGCGCCCAGGGAGGGCCATACTATGGCTACACCTTC
cdr3_aa: CSAQGGPYYGYTF

clone_size: -
cdr3_length: 14
j_call: TRBJ2-7
v_call: TRBV18
d_call: -
cdr3_nt: TGTGCCAGCTCCCGAGGAGCGCAGACCTACGAGCAGTACTTC
cdr3_aa: CASSRGAQTYEQYF

clone_size: once
cdr3_length: 18
j_call: TRBJ2-6
v_call: TRBV29-1
d_call: TRBD1
cdr3_nt: TGCAGCGTTGAAGATCCGGGACAGGGGCTTACTGGGGCCAACGTCCTGACTTTC
cdr3_aa: CSVEDPGQGLTGANVLTF

clone_size: -
cdr3_length: 16
j_call: TRBJ1-4
v_call: TRBV10-2
d_call: -
cdr3_nt: TGCGCCAGCAGCTTGAGTAGGGGACGGTATGAAGAAAAACTGTTTTTT
cdr3_aa: CASSLSRGRYEEKLFF

clone_size: -
cdr3_length: 16
j_call: TRBJ1-5
v_call: TRBV6-2/TRBV6-3
d_call: TRBD1
cdr3_nt: TGTGCCAGCAGGAGCCCCGGGACAGGGGAGAATCAGCCCCAGCATTTT
cdr3_aa: CASRSPGTGENQPQHF